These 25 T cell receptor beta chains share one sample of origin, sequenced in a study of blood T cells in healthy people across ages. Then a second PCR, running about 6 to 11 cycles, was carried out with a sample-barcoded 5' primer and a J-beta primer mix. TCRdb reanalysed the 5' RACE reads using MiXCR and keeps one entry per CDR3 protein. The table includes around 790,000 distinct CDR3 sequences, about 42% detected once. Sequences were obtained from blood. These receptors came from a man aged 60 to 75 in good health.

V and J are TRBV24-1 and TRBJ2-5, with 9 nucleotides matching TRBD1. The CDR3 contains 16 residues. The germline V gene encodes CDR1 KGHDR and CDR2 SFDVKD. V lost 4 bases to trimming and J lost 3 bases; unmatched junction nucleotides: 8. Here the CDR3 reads CATSETGGQGKETQYF. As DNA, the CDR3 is TGTGCCACCAGTGAAACGGGGGGACAGGGTAAAGAGACCCAGTACTTC.

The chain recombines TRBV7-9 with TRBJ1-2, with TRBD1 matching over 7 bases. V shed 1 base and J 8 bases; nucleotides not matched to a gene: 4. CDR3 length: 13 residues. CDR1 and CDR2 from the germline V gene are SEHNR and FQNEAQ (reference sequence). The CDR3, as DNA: TGTGCCAGCAGCTTAGACGTCAGGGGGGGCTACACCTTC. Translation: CASSLDVRGGYTF.

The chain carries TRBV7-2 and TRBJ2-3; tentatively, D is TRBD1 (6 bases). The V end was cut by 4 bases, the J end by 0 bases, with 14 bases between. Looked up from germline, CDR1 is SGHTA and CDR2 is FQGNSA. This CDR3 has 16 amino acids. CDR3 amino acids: CASSSLDRSSTDTQYF. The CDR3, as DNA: TGTGCCAGCAGCTCCCTCGACAGGTCTAGCACAGATACGCAGTATTTT.

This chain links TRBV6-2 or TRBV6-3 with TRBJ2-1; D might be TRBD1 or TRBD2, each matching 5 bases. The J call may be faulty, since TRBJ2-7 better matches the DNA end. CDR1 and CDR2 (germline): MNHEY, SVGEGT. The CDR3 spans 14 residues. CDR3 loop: CASSPISRDVEQYF. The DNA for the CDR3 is TGTGCCAGCAGTCCTATTTCCCGGGACGTTGAGCAGTACTTC.

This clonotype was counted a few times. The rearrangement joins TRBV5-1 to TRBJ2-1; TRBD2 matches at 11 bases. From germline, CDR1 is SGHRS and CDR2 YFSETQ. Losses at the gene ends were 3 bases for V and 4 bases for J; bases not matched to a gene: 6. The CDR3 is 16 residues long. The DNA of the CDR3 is TGCGCCAGCAGCTACACCGGGACTAGCGGATACAATGAGCAGTTCTTC. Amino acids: CASSYTGTSGYNEQFF.

This CDR3 is CSAPLQGRETEAFF. As DNA, the CDR3 is TGCAGTGCACCCCTACAGGGGCGCGAGACTGAAGCTTTCTTT. The chain carries TRBV20-1 and TRBJ1-1; 7 bases are a match to TRBD1. V gave up 6 bases and J gave up 5 bases; unmatched junction bases: 12. CDR3 size: 14 residues. CDR1 DFQATT and CDR2 SNEGSKA come from the germline V gene (reference sequence).

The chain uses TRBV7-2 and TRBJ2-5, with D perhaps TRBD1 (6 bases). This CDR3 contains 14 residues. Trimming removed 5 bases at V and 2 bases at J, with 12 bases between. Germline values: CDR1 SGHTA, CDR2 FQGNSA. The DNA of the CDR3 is TGTGCCAGCAGCGAACAGGGCGGGCAAGAGACCCAGTACTTC. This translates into CASSEQGGQETQYF.

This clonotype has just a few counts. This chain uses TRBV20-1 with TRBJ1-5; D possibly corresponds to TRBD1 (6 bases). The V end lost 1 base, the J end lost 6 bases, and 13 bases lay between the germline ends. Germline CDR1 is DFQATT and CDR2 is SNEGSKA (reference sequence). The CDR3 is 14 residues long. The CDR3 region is CSARVQGPGQPQHF. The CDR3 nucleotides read TGCAGTGCTAGAGTACAGGGCCCAGGTCAGCCCCAGCATTTT.

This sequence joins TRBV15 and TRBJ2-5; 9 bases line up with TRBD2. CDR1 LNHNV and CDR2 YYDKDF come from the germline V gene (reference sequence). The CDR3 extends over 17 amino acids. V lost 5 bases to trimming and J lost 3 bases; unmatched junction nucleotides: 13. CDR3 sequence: CATSGRGLAGIEETQYF. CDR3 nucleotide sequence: TGTGCCACCAGCGGGCGGGGGCTAGCGGGAATAGAAGAGACCCAGTACTTC.

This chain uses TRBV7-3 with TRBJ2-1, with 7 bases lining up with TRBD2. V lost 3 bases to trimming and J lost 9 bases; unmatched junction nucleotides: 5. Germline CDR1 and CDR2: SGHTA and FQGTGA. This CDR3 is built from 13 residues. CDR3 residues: CASSFVAGSEQFF. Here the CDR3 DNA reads TGTGCCAGCAGCTTCGTAGCGGGTAGTGAGCAGTTCTTC. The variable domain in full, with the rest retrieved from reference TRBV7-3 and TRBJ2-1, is GAGVSQTPSNKVTEKGKYVELRCDPISGHTALYWYRQSLGQGPEFLIYFQGTGAADDSGLPNDRFFAVRPEGSVSTLKIQRTERGDSAVYLCASSFVAGSEQFFGPGTRLTVL.

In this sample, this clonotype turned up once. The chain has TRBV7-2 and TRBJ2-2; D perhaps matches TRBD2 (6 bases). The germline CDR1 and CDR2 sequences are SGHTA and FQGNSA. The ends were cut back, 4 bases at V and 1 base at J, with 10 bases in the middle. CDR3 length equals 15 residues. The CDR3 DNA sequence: TGTGCCAGCAGCTCGCCAGCGGGGAACACCGGGGAGCTGTTTTTT. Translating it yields CASSSPAGNTGELFF.

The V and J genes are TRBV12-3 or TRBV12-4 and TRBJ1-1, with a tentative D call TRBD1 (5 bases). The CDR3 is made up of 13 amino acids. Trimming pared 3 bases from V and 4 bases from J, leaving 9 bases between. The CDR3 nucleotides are TGTGCCAGCAGTTTTGGGAGGGGCACTGAAGCTTTCTTT. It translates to CASSFGRGTEAFF.

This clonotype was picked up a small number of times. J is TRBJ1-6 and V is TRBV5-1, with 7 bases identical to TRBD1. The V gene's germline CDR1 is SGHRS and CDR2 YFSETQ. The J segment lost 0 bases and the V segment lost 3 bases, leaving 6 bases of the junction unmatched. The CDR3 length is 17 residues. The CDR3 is CASSSKDRSSYNSPLHF. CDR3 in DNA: TGCGCCAGCAGCTCGAAGGACAGGAGCTCCTATAATTCACCCCTCCACTTT.

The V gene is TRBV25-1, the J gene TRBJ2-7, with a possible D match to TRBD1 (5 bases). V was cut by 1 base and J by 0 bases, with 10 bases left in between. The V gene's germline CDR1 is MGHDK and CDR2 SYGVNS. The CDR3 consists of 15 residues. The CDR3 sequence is CASSEFGAHSYEQYF. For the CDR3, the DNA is TGTGCCAGCAGTGAATTTGGGGCCCACTCCTACGAGCAGTACTTC.

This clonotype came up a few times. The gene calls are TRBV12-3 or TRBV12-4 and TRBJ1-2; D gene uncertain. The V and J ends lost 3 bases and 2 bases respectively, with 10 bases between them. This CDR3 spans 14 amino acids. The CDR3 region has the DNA TGTGCCAGCAGTTTGTTGGCGTGGAACTATGGCTACACCTTC. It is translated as CASSLLAWNYGYTF.

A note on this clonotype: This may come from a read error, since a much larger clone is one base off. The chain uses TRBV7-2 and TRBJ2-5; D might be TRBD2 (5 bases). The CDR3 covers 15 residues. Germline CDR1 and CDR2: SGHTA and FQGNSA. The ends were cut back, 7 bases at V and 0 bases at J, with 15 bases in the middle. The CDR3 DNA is TGTGCCAGCACAATCGTGCGAGGGTACCAAGAGACCCAGTACTTC. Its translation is CASTIVRGYQETQYF.

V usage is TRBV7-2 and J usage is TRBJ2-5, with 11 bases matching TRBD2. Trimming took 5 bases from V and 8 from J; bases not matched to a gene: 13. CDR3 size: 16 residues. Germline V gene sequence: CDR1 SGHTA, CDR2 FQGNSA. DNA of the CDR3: TGTGCCAGCAGCACCCAACTAGCGGGGGAAGGAAAAACCCAGTACTTC. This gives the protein CASSTQLAGEGKTQYF.

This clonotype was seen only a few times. CDR3 DNA sequence: TGTGCCAGCAGTGGGGTCCGGGGCTTCTACGAGCAGTACTTC. This encodes CASSGVRGFYEQYF. The J gene is TRBJ2-7, the V gene TRBV27; D is possibly TRBD1 or TRBD2 (5 bases each). Trimming removed 5 bases at V and 3 bases at J, with 14 bases between. The germline V gene has CDR1 MNHEY and CDR2 SMNVEV (reference sequence). This CDR3 has 14 amino acids.

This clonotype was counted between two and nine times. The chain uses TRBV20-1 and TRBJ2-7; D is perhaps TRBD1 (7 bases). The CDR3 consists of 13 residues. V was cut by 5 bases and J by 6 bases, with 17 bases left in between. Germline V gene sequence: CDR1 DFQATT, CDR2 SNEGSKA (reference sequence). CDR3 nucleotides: TGCAGTGCTGGTAAGACCAGGGGGGCCGAGCAGTACTTC. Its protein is CSAGKTRGAEQYF.

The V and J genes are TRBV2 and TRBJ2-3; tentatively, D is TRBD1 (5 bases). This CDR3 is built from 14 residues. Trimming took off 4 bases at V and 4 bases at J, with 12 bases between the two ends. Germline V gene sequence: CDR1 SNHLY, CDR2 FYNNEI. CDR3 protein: CASSVGVAADTQYF. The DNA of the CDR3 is TGTGCCAGCAGTGTAGGGGTAGCAGCAGATACGCAGTATTTT.

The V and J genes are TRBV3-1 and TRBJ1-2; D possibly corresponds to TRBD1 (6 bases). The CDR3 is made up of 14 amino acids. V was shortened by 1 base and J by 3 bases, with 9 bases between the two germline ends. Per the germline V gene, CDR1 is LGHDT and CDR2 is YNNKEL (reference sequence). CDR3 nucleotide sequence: TGTGCCAGCAGCCAAGCGGGGGGGCACTATGGCTACACCTTC. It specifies CASSQAGGHYGYTF.

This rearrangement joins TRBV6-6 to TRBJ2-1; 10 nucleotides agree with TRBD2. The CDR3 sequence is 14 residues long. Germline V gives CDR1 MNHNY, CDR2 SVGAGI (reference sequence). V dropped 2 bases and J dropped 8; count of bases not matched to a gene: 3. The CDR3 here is CASSYASGGDEQFF. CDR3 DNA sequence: TGTGCCAGCAGTTACGCTAGCGGGGGAGATGAGCAGTTCTTC.

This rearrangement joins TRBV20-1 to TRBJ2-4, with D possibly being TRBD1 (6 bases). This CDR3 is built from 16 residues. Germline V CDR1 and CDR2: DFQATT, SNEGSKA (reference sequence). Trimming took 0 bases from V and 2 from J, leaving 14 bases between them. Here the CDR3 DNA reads TGCAGTGCTAGAGATCAGGGGCGAGGCCCCAAAAACATTCAGTACTTC. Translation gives CSARDQGRGPKNIQYF.

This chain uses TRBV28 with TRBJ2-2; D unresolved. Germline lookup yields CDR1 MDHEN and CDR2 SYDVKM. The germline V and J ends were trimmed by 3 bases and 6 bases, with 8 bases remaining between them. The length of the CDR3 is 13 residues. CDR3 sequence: CASSLVLAGELFF. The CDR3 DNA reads TGTGCCAGCAGTTTGGTTTTGGCCGGGGAGCTGTTTTTT.

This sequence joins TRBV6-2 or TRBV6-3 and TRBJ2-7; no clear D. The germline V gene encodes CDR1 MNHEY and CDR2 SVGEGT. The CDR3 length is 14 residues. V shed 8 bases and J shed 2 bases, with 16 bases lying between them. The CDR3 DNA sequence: TGTGCCAGCGCCAGCCCTTCCGTCCCCTACGAGCAGTACTTC. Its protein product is CASASPSVPYEQYF.